These 16 T cell receptor beta chains were sequenced from one sample in a study of blood T cell repertoires in COVID-19. Clones were sequenced by immunoSEQ multiplex PCR, and TCRdb holds only the in-frame ones, with some missing. In the table there are about 140,000 clones, about four fifths of which are singletons. The source material was peripheral blood. Receptors originate from a woman aged 55-69 years with acute or convalescent COVID-19.

In regard to this clone: The same CDR3 arises from other DNA sequences in this sample as well. The chain has TRBV4-1 and TRBJ1-1; 9 bases are shared with TRBD1. In germline, CDR1 is MGHRA, CDR2 YSYEKL. The CDR3 has 15 residues. The V gene end was trimmed by 3 bases and the J gene end by 2 bases; junction bases not matched to a gene: 4. CDR3 in DNA: TGCGCCAGCAGCCAGCTGACAGGGGGTAACACTGAAGCTTTCTTT. Protein product: CASSQLTGGNTEAFF.

This clone was seen only a few times. The V gene is TRBV3-1 (or the pseudogene TRBV3-2), the J gene TRBJ1-1, with 7 bases aligning to TRBD1. The trim removed 7 bases at V and 0 bases at J, leaving 5 bases unmatched. Germline CDR1 is LGHDT and CDR2 is YNNKEL (reference sequence). CDR3 length equals 14 residues. The CDR3 DNA is TGTGCCAGCACATGGGGACAGATGAACACTGAAGCTTTCTTT. Its translation is CASTWGQMNTEAFF.

The chain employs TRBV4-3 and TRBJ1-2, with D possibly TRBD1 on 6 matching bases. CDR3 length equals 15 residues. Per germline, CDR1 LGHNA and CDR2 YSLEER. Trimming took 0 bases from V and 3 from J, leaving 11 bases between them. Here the CDR3 reads CASSQERGADYGYTF. The CDR3 coding sequence is TGCGCCAGCAGCCAAGAGCGGGGGGCGGACTATGGCTACACCTTC.

The chain has TRBV30 and TRBJ1-2, with D maybe TRBD1 (6 bases). The length of the CDR3 is 14 residues. Germline V gene sequence: CDR1 GTSNPN, CDR2 SVGIG (reference sequence). CDR3 DNA: TGTGCTTTAGAGCCCCGGGACACCAACTATGGCTACACCTTC. This gives the protein CALEPRDTNYGYTF.

This clone was detected many times. The genes are TRBV6-1 and TRBJ1-5, with D perhaps matching TRBD1 (5 bases). The CDR3 sequence is 12 residues long. Per the germline V gene, CDR1 is MNHNS and CDR2 is SASEGT. Trimming left V 2 bases short and J 11 bases short, with 10 bases between. This CDR3 is CASSERGRAQHF. The DNA of the CDR3 is TGTGCCAGCAGTGAAAGGGGCAGGGCCCAGCATTTT.

This clone was counted between two and nine times. The chain combines TRBV5-1 with TRBJ1-5; no clear D. Trimming left V 4 bases short and J 3 bases short, with 14 bases between. This CDR3 region has 15 residues. Germline CDR1 reads SGHRS; CDR2 reads YFSETQ. The CDR3 DNA follows: TGCGCCAGCAGCCCCGGAGGGTTGCCCAATCAGCCCCAGCATTTT. The encoded protein is CASSPGGLPNQPQHF.

The chain is built from TRBV5-5 and TRBJ2-4; 8 bases line up with TRBD1. Germline CDR1 is SGHKS and CDR2 is YYEKEE (reference sequence). Trimming took 2 bases from V and 1 from J; bases not matched to a gene: 8. The CDR3 runs 17 residues. DNA for the CDR3: TGTGCCAGCAGCTTCGCAGGGGGCGGTGGGGCCAAAAACATTCAGTACTTC. Its translation is CASSFAGGGGAKNIQYF.

The chain employs TRBV27 and TRBJ1-2; D unclear. Per the germline V gene, CDR1 is MNHEY and CDR2 is SMNVEV (reference sequence). V was pared by 5 bases and J by 4 bases, with 8 bases between. The CDR3 extends over 12 amino acids. The CDR3 DNA reads TGTGCCAGCAGTGGCGGGAGCTATGGCTACACCTTC. This encodes CASSGGSYGYTF.

As concerns this clone: One junction end disagrees with the germline gene, perhaps due to a read error. The rearrangement links TRBV9 to TRBJ1-6, with D hard to call. Germline V gene sequence: CDR1 SGDLS, CDR2 YYNGEE. CDR3 length equals 16 residues. The CDR3 protein is CASSVVPQSFNSPLHF. Written as DNA, the CDR3 is TGTGCCAGCAGCGTAGTTCCCCAGTCCTTTAATTCACCCCTCCACTTT.

A single count supports this clone. This chain joins TRBV11-1 and TRBJ1-1, with no clear D. Trimming shortened V by 3 bases and J by 4 bases, and 9 bases separated the two germline ends. The CDR3 contains 13 residues. Germline V CDR1 and CDR2: SGHAT, FQDESV (reference sequence). In DNA, the CDR3 is TGTGCCAGCAGCTTGAGGCAGAGCACTGAAGCTTTCTTT. Translated: CASSLRQSTEAFF.

This chain uses TRBV4-1 with TRBJ2-3; 10 bases map to TRBD2. CDR1 MGHRA and CDR2 YSYEKL come from the germline V gene. The CDR3 runs 16 residues. The V and J ends lost 1 base and 3 bases, in that order; junction bases with no gene match: 4. The CDR3 DNA is TGCGCCAGCAGCCAAGCTCCTAGCGGGAGTACAGATACGCAGTATTTT. Translating gives CASSQAPSGSTDTQYF.

The chain has TRBV7-2 and TRBJ1-2; maybe TRBD1 (6 bases). Trimming took 5 bases from V and 2 from J, leaving 9 bases between them. Germline V gives CDR1 SGHTA, CDR2 FQGNSA. The CDR3 extends over 13 amino acids. The CDR3 spells CASSPQGNYGYTF. Written as DNA, the CDR3 is TGTGCCAGCAGCCCCCAGGGGAACTATGGCTACACCTTC.

The chain has TRBV21-1 and TRBJ1-5; the table assigns TRBD1, which was not confirmed against the DNA. TRBV21-1 is shown as a pseudogene. The CDR3 contains 17 residues. Here the CDR3 DNA reads TGTGCCAGCAGTACCAGGAGACAGTTTTATAGCAATCAGCCCCAGCATTTT. Translating gives CASSTRRQFYSNQPQHF.

The rearrangement links TRBV6-4 to TRBJ2-5; TRBD1 agrees at 8 bases. The CDR3 contains 13 residues. Germline trimming cut 7 bases from V and 5 bases from J; bases unmatched to any gene: 6. In germline, CDR1 is MRHNA, CDR2 SNTAGT. The CDR3 DNA is TGTGCCAGCACCCTGGACAGGGAGGAGACCCAGTACTTC. This sequence encodes CASTLDREETQYF.

The J gene is TRBJ2-7, the V gene TRBV12-3 or TRBV12-4; 9 bases align to TRBD2. Trimming cost V 3 bases and J 4 bases; bases outside gene matches: 1. The CDR3 runs 13 residues. The CDR3 protein is CASSFSGSYEQYF. The CDR3 nucleotides read TGTGCCAGCAGTTTTAGCGGGAGTTACGAGCAGTACTTC.

This clone was observed once. The genes are TRBV20-1 and TRBJ2-3, with D hard to call. The V end lost 3 bases, the J end lost 6 bases, and 10 bases lay between the germline ends. CDR1 is DFQATT, CDR2 SNEGSKA, per germline (reference sequence). This CDR3 has 12 amino acids. In DNA form, the CDR3 reads TGCAGTGCTAGTAATCCCAGGGATACGCAGTATTTT. Translated: CSASNPRDTQYF.